This T cell receptor (beta chain) was found in a study of shared clonotypes between healthy human individuals (dated by TCRdb to 2018 to 2021). Background on the whole study: The cohort included three men and a couple of women between 18 and 49 years of age. Per donor, three plates each were used for CD4 naive and CD4 memory, two for CD8 naive, and one for CD8 memory. The study deeply sequenced blood TCR repertoires of about five healthy adults to estimate repertoire size and the extent of clonotype sharing between individuals. Different laboratories and diverse techniques were used to prepare libraries and sequence TCR repertoires, to increase sequencing depth and limit assay-specific biases. Each donor's leukapheresis produced roughly between about 0.8 and 10 billion PBMCs. On the study overall, not on this receptor specifically: When a few donors were compared, the shared fraction of clonotypes was about 5.5% for naive CD4, about 4% for naive CD8, 2% to 2.5% for memory CD4, and less than 0.45% for memory CD8. The genetic and exposure-history diversity represented was limited by the small number of donors. Only blood was sampled, and tissue TCR repertoires likely differ from those in blood. Even with the large sequencing depth, rarefaction of the sorted-subset datasets indicated that sequencing was incomplete. Clonotypes shared by all four sorted-subset donors showed higher generation probabilities than non-shared clonotypes. Pairwise subsampling indicated that sequencing depth was expected to affect the degree of clonotype sharing among donors. Naive subsets generally had larger estimated clonotype richness than memory subsets did.

Healthy HIV-negative adults with no recently reported acute infections or vaccinations were included as donors. Every donor was a Caucasian adult living in Nashville, Tennessee, USA. Magnetic negative selection was used to enrich CD4+ T cells, after which naive cells were positively selected on CD45RA and the negative fraction became the memory subset. After blood collection by leukapheresis, PBMCs were isolated using Ficoll-Histopaque density gradient centrifugation and then cryopreserved in the vapor phase of liquid nitrogen. Purity and quantity of every magnetically sorted T cell population were checked by analytical flow cytometry. From each sorted fraction, genomic DNA was isolated and quantified by UV absorbance on a Nanodrop 2000c. Taken from the germline V gene, the CDR1 and CDR2 loops are KGHSH and LQKENI. Trimming at the junction amounts to 3 bases on V and 3 bases on J, and the germline ends lie 12 bases apart. The cysteine opens and the phenylalanine closes a CDR3 of 15 amino acids. Only the CDR3 region is kept as DNA, spanning 45 bases read in frame from base 1.

Using the deep immunoSEQ assay, multiplex PCR amplified TCR CDR3 regions from genomic DNA. Genomic DNA extracted from each cell subset was distributed evenly over all wells of several immunoSEQ 96-well plates, and each plate served as one replicate. For sorted subsets, each replicate PCR was loaded with roughly 200 ng genomic DNA, equivalent to 30,000 to 35,000 T cell genomes. Purified libraries were measured with a Qubit 3.0 fluorometer, size-checked on a Bioanalyzer 2100, and measured again with the KAPA Library Quantification kit. Every immunoSEQ 96-well plate was sequenced on a dedicated single-read 150-cycle Illumina NextSeq 550 flow cell. In the original analysis: Because the immunoSEQ output included only junctional sequences and no quality scores, the filtering could not be the same as the filtering used for full-length reads. To assign V/J genes and CDR3, sequences were annotated using PyIR, a Python wrapper for IgBLAST v1.9, with IMGT germline references. Reads were filtered out if the reads had weak V/J assignments (E-value above 1e-6), no CDR3, stop codons, out-of-frame junctions, or ambiguous translated residues. A V3J clonotype was defined by an identical inferred V gene, J gene, and CDR3 amino acid sequence. Percentage overlap between repertoires was computed as shared unique clonotypes divided by the size of the smaller repertoire. Richness of each repertoire was evaluated using RTK rarefaction, the Chao1 estimator, and Recon v2.1 estimates of unobserved clonotypes. OLGA was used to compute generation probabilities for all TCRbeta clonotypes that the gDNA method yielded from several donors. The source is immuneACCESS, and TCRdb retained only in-frame sequences with V and J called. Part of the clones is not carried over; for the studies checked, unresolved V genes explain less than half of this, and the remainder is unexplained. That table gives V, J and clone size, and the DNA gave D and trimming. In this sample the table shows about 1.1 million clones, around 77% of which occur a single time. Of the sample, roughly 0.9% is held by the ten largest clones.

To note about this clone: It lacks a known antigen. There are no base qualities to consult, and no much larger clone falls within one base.

This receptor was identified in a man between 18 and 29 years old in good health. Some clones in this sample may be carry-over from other donors' samples. This receptor chain uses TRBV18 and TRBJ2-1; no D gene is confidently identified. Sequencing was performed on memory CD4+ T cells from PBMCs. The cell subset or site label, read with the paper, signifies: CD45RA-negative fraction. The DNA reads TGTGCCAGCTCACCCACCCGGACGAACTACAATGAGCAGTTCTTC. It codes for CASSPTRTNYNEQFF. With all but the CDR3 taken from the reference TRBV18 and TRBJ2-1 genes, the full variable domain is: NAGVMQNPRHLVRRRGQEARLRCSPMKGHSHVYWYRQLPEEGLKFMVYLQKENIIDESGMPKERFSAEFPKEGPSILRIQQVVRGDSAAYFCASSPTRTNYNEQFFGPGTRLTVL.